This TCR beta chain derives from a study of cytomegalovirus exposure and HLA in healthy donors. Study-level findings and limits: The study recorded about 150 TCR beta chains that were cytomegalovirus-associated. In the analysis, some V segments, TRBV6-2 and TRBV6-3 included, were excluded as indistinguishable. Trimming of TCR beta V- and J-genes showed a link, identified in a later analysis, to a missense DCLRE1C variant.

Unmatched junction bases numbered 7, after V lost 3 bases and J lost 1 base. Germline V CDR1 and CDR2: SGDLS, YYNGEE. This CDR3 has 18 amino acids. A word on this clone: Its antigen remains unidentified.

It was with 60 Vbeta and 13 Jbeta primers that the PCR ran. Libraries were prepared by immunoSEQ multiplex PCR; TCRdb keeps only in-frame clonotypes and omits some of them. Among around 130,000 clones listed, around 70% were seen once. The sample comprised PBMCs. This chain uses TRBV9 with TRBJ2-3; TRBD2 matches at 14 bases. The receptor's source is a woman aged 35 to 49 in good health and CMV-seropositive. The DNA for the CDR3 is TGTGCCAGCAGCGCCGGACTAGCGGGGGGTATTGGCACAGATACGCAGTATTTT. It specifies CASSAGLAGGIGTDTQYF.